These 19 T cell receptor beta chains were sequenced from one sample in a study of T cell changes during pregnancy in multiple sclerosis. TCRdb's copy holds only in-frame clones and misses some; the assay was immunoSEQ multiplex PCR. The profile shows 30,000 to 45,000 clones, approximately 92% of them singletons. Sequencing was performed on CD8+ T cells from peripheral blood mononuclear cells, taken before pregnancy. These receptors were taken from a female donor with multiple sclerosis, enrolled in a pregnancy study.

The chain carries TRBV27 and TRBJ2-1; D gene ambiguous. The germline V and J ends were trimmed by 5 bases and 0 bases, with 11 bases remaining between them. This CDR3 has 15 amino acids. Germline CDR1 and CDR2: MNHEY and SMNVEV (reference sequence). Written as DNA, the CDR3 is TGTGCCAGCAGTGTAACTCCAAGCTCCTACAATGAGCAGTTCTTC. Translation: CASSVTPSSYNEQFF.

The V call is TRBV5-4, the J call TRBJ2-1; TRBD2 matches at 7 bases. Germline-derived CDR1 and CDR2 are SGHNT and YYREEE (reference sequence). This CDR3 contains 15 residues. V lost 9 bases to trimming and J lost 8 bases; unmatched junction nucleotides: 17. CDR3 amino acids: CAIRGGSGAEDEQFF. The CDR3 bases are TGTGCCATTAGGGGAGGGAGCGGGGCGGAGGATGAGCAGTTCTTC. The variable domain in full, with the rest retrieved from reference TRBV5-4 and TRBJ2-1, is ETGVTQSPTHLIKTRGQQVTLRCSSQSGHNTVSWYQQALGQGPQFIFQYYREEENGRGNFPPRFSGLQFPNYSSELNVNALELDDSALYLCAIRGGSGAEDEQFFGPGTRLTVL.

The J gene is TRBJ1-1, the V gene TRBV25-1; TRBD1 might be the D (5 bases). V lost 4 bases, J lost 1 base, and 13 bases lay in between. CDR1 and CDR2 (germline): MGHDK, SYGVNS. CDR3 size: 15 residues. The DNA for the CDR3 is TGTGCCAGCAGTGTAAGGGAGGGGCGGAACACTGAAGCTTTCTTT. This sequence encodes CASSVREGRNTEAFF.

The chain is built from TRBV15 and TRBJ2-3; a weak D match, TRBD1 (7 bases). The CDR3 runs 16 residues. V was shortened by 9 bases and J by 8 bases, with 27 bases between the two germline ends. CDR1 and CDR2 from the germline V gene are LNHNV and YYDKDF (reference sequence). CDR3 bases: TGTGCCACGAGAATTACAGGGGCCGGGGGACGGCGTACGCAGTATTTT. It specifies CATRITGAGGRRTQYF.

The rearrangement links TRBV6-5 to TRBJ2-6; D perhaps matches TRBD1 (5 bases). With 5 bases removed from V and 3 bases from J, the gap between germline ends came to 8 bases. This CDR3 has 14 amino acids. Germline V gene sequence: CDR1 MNHEY, CDR2 SVGAGI. This CDR3 is CASSDSHGANVLTF. CDR3 in DNA: TGTGCCAGCAGTGACAGTCATGGGGCCAACGTCCTGACTTTC.

V gene TRBV27 combines with J gene TRBJ1-5; D not resolved. CDR1 is MNHEY and CDR2 is SMNVEV in the germline V gene (reference sequence). V dropped 2 bases and J dropped 2 bases, with 7 bases sitting between them. The CDR3 extends over 14 amino acids. CDR3 loop: CASSLRVGNQPQHF. CDR3 bases: TGTGCCAGCAGTTTAAGAGTGGGCAATCAGCCCCAGCATTTT.

The chain links TRBV19 to TRBJ2-7; D gene ambiguous. The germline V gene has CDR1 LNHDA and CDR2 SQIVND (reference sequence). This CDR3 is built from 12 residues. The V end was cut by 8 bases, the J end by 7 bases, with 15 bases between. CDR3 in amino acids: CASLSKTLEQYF. CDR3 coding DNA: TGTGCCAGTCTCAGTAAGACTCTGGAGCAGTACTTC. The full variable domain, with the rest looked up from reference TRBV19 and TRBJ2-7, is DGGITQSPKYLFRKEGQNVTLSCEQNLNHDAMYWYRQDPGQGLRLIYYSQIVNDFQKGDIAEGYSVSREKKESFPLTVTSAQKNPTAFYLCASLSKTLEQYFGPGTRLTVT.

The CDR3 region has the DNA TGTGCCAGCTCACCATTGAAGGGGGCGAGGGAGCAGTTCTTC. Residues: CASSPLKGAREQFF. The chain employs TRBV18 and TRBJ2-1; 7 bases align to TRBD1. CDR1 KGHSH and CDR2 LQKENI come from the germline V gene. Losses at the gene ends were 2 bases for V and 10 bases for J; bases not matched to a gene: 8. The CDR3 is 14 residues long.

The gene calls are TRBV6-5 and TRBJ1-1, with D maybe TRBD1 (5 bases). V gave up 8 bases and J gave up 1 base, with 14 bases separating them. This CDR3 comprises 14 residues. Germline-derived CDR1 and CDR2 are MNHEY and SVGAGI. CDR3 region: CASAPRGANTEAFF. The CDR3 DNA reads as TGTGCCAGCGCCCCGCGGGGCGCGAACACTGAAGCTTTCTTT.

This clone was picked up one time. The genes are TRBV19 and TRBJ1-1; D perhaps matches TRBD1 (5 bases). The CDR3 extends over 14 amino acids. V shed 3 bases and J shed 1 base, with 9 bases lying between them. Germline V lookup: CDR1 LNHDA, CDR2 SQIVND (reference sequence). The DNA of the CDR3 is TGTGCCAGTAGTATCCAGGGCGGGAACACTGAAGCTTTCTTT. Translation: CASSIQGGNTEAFF.

The chain has TRBV28 and TRBJ2-3; D call uncertain. V shed 5 bases and J shed 4 bases, with 13 bases lying between them. Germline loops: CDR1 MDHEN, CDR2 SYDVKM. The CDR3 is 14 residues long. This CDR3 is CASSGLDGPDTQYF. Written as DNA, the CDR3 is TGTGCCAGCAGTGGGCTCGACGGCCCAGATACGCAGTATTTT.

The chain is built from TRBV5-6 and TRBJ1-1; D is possibly TRBD1 (5 bases). Trimming removed 5 bases from V and 7 bases from J, with 15 bases in between. The CDR3 contains 13 residues. Germline CDR1 SGHDT, CDR2 YYEEEE. Written as DNA, the CDR3 is TGTGCCAGCAGTCGGGGGTTGAAGGTTGAAGCTTTCTTT. This encodes CASSRGLKVEAFF.

J is TRBJ2-2 and V is TRBV1; TRBD2, the table's D call, lacks a check against the DNA. TRBV1 is labeled a pseudogene. This CDR3 region has 16 residues. Here the CDR3 reads CTSSLSGGPNTGELFF. The CDR3 bases are TGCACCAGCAGCTTAAGCGGAGGACCGAACACCGGGGAGCTGTTTTTT.

The rearrangement uses TRBV2 and TRBJ2-2; 12 bases align to TRBD2. This CDR3 has 15 residues. Germline assignment: CDR1 SNHLY and CDR2 FYNNEI. After removal of 6 bases from V and 4 bases from J, the junction contained 3 bases not matched to a gene. DNA of the CDR3: TGTGCCAGCAGGGGACTAGCGGGTTCCACCGGGGAGCTGTTTTTT. Translating gives CASRGLAGSTGELFF.

The chain joins TRBV7-6 to TRBJ1-3; tentative D call: TRBD1 (6 bases). Germline V gene lookup returns CDR1 SGHVS and CDR2 FNYEAQ. V dropped 5 bases and J dropped 0 bases, with 17 bases sitting between them. The CDR3 runs 17 residues. This chain's CDR3 is CASSPSGAEYSGNTIYF. The CDR3 bases are TGTGCCAGCAGCCCTTCAGGGGCCGAATACTCTGGAAACACCATATATTTT.

This chain connects TRBV7-9 to TRBJ2-3; D gene unclear. Looked up from germline, CDR1 is SEHNR and CDR2 is FQNEAQ (reference sequence). The CDR3 runs 14 residues. Trimming removed 5 bases at V and 6 bases at J, with 15 bases between. Here the CDR3 DNA reads TGTGCCAGCAGCCTAAATCATAATCCCGATACGCAGTATTTT. As protein: CASSLNHNPDTQYF.

This chain joins TRBV6-5 and TRBJ1-2, with TRBD1 matching 9 bases. Germline assignment: CDR1 MNHEY and CDR2 SVGAGI. The CDR3 covers 15 residues. Trimming cost V 6 bases and J 5 bases; bases outside gene matches: 10. The CDR3 nucleotides read TGTGCCAGCAGCCTGACTGGGGACAGGGCGTATGGCTACACCTTC. It translates to CASSLTGDRAYGYTF.

The chain links TRBV27 to TRBJ2-1, with unresolved D. Deletions cut 3 bases from V and 5 bases from J, with 8 bases between. The CDR3 runs 13 residues. CDR1 is MNHEY, CDR2 SMNVEV, per germline (reference sequence). CDR3 sequence reads: CASSLGRHNEQFF. The CDR3 nucleotides are TGTGCCAGCAGTTTGGGCAGGCACAATGAGCAGTTCTTC.

This CDR3 is CASSIDRGDEQYF. The CDR3 region has the DNA TGTGCCAGTAGTATAGATCGGGGAGACGAGCAGTACTTC. The rearrangement links TRBV19 to TRBJ2-7; possibly TRBD2 for D (5 bases). Trimming removed 0 bases from V and 5 bases from J, with 8 bases in between. CDR1 LNHDA and CDR2 SQIVND come from the germline V gene (reference sequence). CDR3 length: 13 residues.